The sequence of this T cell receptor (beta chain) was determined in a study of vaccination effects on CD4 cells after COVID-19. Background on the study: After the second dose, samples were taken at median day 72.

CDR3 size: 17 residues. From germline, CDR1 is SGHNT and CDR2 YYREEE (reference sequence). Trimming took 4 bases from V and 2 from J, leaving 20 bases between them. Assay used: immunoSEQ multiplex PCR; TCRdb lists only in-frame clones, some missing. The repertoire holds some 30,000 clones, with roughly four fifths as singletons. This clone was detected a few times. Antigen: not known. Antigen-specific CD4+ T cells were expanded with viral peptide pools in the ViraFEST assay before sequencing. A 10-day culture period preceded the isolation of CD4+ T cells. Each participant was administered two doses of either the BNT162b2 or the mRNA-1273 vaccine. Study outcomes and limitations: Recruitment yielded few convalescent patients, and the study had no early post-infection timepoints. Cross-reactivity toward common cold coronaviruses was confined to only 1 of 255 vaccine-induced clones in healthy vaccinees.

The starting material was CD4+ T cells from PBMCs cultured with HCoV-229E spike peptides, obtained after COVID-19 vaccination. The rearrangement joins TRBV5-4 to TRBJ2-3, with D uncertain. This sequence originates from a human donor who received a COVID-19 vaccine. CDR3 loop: CASSNYQSGRNTDTQYF. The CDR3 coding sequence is TGTGCCAGCAGCAATTACCAATCCGGACGAAACACAGATACGCAGTATTTT.